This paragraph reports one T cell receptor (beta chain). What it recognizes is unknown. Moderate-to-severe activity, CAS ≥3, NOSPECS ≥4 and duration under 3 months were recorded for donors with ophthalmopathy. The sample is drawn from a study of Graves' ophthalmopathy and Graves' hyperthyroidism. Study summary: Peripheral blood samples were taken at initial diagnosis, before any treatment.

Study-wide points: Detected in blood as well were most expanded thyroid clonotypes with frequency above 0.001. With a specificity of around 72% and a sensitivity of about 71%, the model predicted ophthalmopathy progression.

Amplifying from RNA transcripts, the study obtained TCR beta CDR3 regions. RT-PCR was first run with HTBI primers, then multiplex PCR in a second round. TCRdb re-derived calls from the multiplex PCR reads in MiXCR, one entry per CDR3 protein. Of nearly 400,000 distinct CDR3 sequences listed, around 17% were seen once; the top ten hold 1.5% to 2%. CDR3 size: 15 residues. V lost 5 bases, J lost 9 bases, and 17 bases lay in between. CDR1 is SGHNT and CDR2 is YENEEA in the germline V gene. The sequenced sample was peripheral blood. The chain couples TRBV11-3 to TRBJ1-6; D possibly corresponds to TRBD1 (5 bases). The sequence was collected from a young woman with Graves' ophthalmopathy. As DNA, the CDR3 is TGTGCCAGCAGCGTCTGGGACGGTGTTACTTCACCCCTCCACTTT. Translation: CASSVWDGVTSPLHF. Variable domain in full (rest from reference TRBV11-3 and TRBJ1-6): EAGVVQSPRYKIIEKKQPVAFWCNPISGHNTLYWYLQNLGQGPELLIRYENEEAVDDSQLPKDRFSAERLKGVDSTLKIQPAELGDSAVYLCASSVWDGVTSPLHFGNGTRLTVT.